These 8 T cell receptor beta chains share one sample of origin, sequenced in a study of T cell responses to AZD1222 COVID-19 vaccine. Some clones are missing from TCRdb's copy, which holds only in-frame ones; the method was immunoSEQ multiplex PCR. The sample carries 86,000 or so clones, roughly nine tenths recorded once. The starting material was peripheral blood, obtained on day 0 of AZD1222 vaccination. The receptors stem from an adult in good health.

The rearrangement joins TRBV5-6 to TRBJ2-5; D remains ambiguous. Trimming took 4 bases from V and 2 from J, leaving 12 bases between them. The CDR3 runs to 14 residues. The germline CDR1 and CDR2 sequences are SGHDT and YYEEEE. The CDR3 coding sequence is TGTGCCAGCAGCATCCCGGCAGGTCAAGAGACCCAGTACTTC. It translates to CASSIPAGQETQYF.

The chain links TRBV7-2 to TRBJ2-7; 10 nucleotides line up with TRBD1. CDR1 SGHTA and CDR2 FQGNSA come from the germline V gene. With 1 base clipped from V and 0 bases from J, the junction kept 3 bases outside the gene matches. This CDR3 comprises 16 residues. The CDR3 nucleotides read TGTGCCAGCAGCTTAGGGGGACAGGGGTTCTCCTACGAGCAGTACTTC. It is translated as CASSLGGQGFSYEQYF.

This chain joins TRBV29-1 and TRBJ2-3, with D unclear. The CDR3 contains 12 residues. CDR1 and CDR2 (germline): SQVTM, ANQGSEA. Trimming stripped 3 bases from V and 1 base from J, with 5 bases between. The CDR3 DNA reads as TGCAGCGTTGATGCGGGCACAGATACGCAGTATTTT. This translates into CSVDAGTDTQYF.

The V and J genes are TRBV7-9 and TRBJ1-6; no firm D call. Between the trimmed V and J ends, which lost 5 bases and 9 bases, there was a span of 8 bases. This CDR3 has 12 amino acids. Germline loops: CDR1 SEHNR, CDR2 FQNEAQ (reference sequence). Written as DNA, the CDR3 is TGTGCCAGCAGCCCTCCTGGTTCACCCCTCCACTTT. This sequence encodes CASSPPGSPLHF.

CDR3 nucleotide sequence: TGTGCCAGCAGCTCCTTCAAACTAGCGGGGGGCCAAGAGACCCAGTACTTC. Translating gives CASSSFKLAGGQETQYF. The rearrangement joins TRBV5-4 to TRBJ2-5, with TRBD2 matching 12 bases. Germline-derived CDR1 and CDR2 are SGHNT and YYREEE (reference sequence). Trimming at V came to 3 bases and at J to 1 base, leaving 7 bases not matched to a gene. There are 17 residues in the CDR3.

The count of this clone is one. The chain links TRBV27 to TRBJ2-1; D unresolved. There are 18 residues in the CDR3. The V end was cut by 2 bases, the J end by 0 bases, with 17 bases between. The germline CDR1 and CDR2 sequences are MNHEY and SMNVEV (reference sequence). CDR3 region: CASSLRARSESSYNEQFF. In nucleotides, the CDR3 is TGTGCCAGCAGTTTAAGAGCCCGTTCCGAGAGCTCCTACAATGAGCAGTTCTTC.

The rearrangement links TRBV7-2 to TRBJ1-1; D is undetermined. Germline CDR1 is SGHTA and CDR2 is FQGNSA. This CDR3 is built from 13 residues. V lost 1 base and J 6 bases, leaving 9 bases between the germline ends. The CDR3 loop reads CASSLGHLAEAFF. The CDR3 DNA sequence: TGTGCCAGCAGCTTAGGGCACCTTGCTGAAGCTTTCTTT. The whole variable domain, filled in from reference TRBV7-2 and TRBJ1-1, reads GAGVSQSPSNKVTEKGKDVELRCDPISGHTALYWYRQSLGQGLEFLIYFQGNSAPDKSGLPSDRFSAERTGGSVSTLTIQRTQQEDSAVYLCASSLGHLAEAFFGQGTRLTVV.

The CDR3 DNA sequence: TGTGCCAGCAGCTCCCACCGAGGACAGGGGGCTTTCAATGAGCAGTTCTTC. Translated: CASSSHRGQGAFNEQFF. The rearrangement uses TRBV25-1 and TRBJ2-1; 11 bases line up with TRBD1. This CDR3 contains 17 residues. The germline V gene has CDR1 MGHDK and CDR2 SYGVNS. Trimming cost V 6 bases and J 6 bases; bases outside gene matches: 13.